These T cell receptor beta chains were read from a single sample in a study of beta chain features in type 1 diabetes. The data were produced by immunoSEQ multiplex PCR, yet TCRdb's version contains in-frame clones alone and is incomplete. In the table there are a few hundred thousand clones, 10% to 15% of which are singletons. What was sequenced was naive CD4+ T cells from blood. These receptors were obtained from a woman under 30 with type 1 diabetes. The CDR3 runs from the conserved cysteine through the conserved F or W. Each record gives: clone size, J gene, V gene, D gene, CDR3 protein, CDR3 DNA. The D gene is left open where the match is weak. The listing skips clone size in some rows; elsewhere it reads once, few, many or a size class.

few | TRBJ1-1 | TRBV7-2 | TRBD1 | CASSLQGFTEAFF | TGTGCCAGCAGTCTACAGGGGTTCACTGAAGCTTTCTTT
- | TRBJ1-1 | TRBV19 | - | CASNYREENTEAFF | TGTGCCAGTAACTATAGGGAGGAGAACACTGAAGCTTTCTTT
- | TRBJ2-1 | TRBV11-2 | - | CASSLEGALYNEQFF | TGTGCCAGCAGCTTAGAGGGGGCACTCTACAATGAGCAGTTCTTC
- | TRBJ2-3 | TRBV28 | - | CASNRQVSTDTQYF | TGTGCCAGCAACAGACAGGTTTCCACAGATACGCAGTATTTT
- | TRBJ2-5 | TRBV7-6 | TRBD1 | CASSWTGRETQYF | TGTGCCAGCAGCTGGACAGGCCGAGAGACCCAGTACTTC
few | TRBJ2-7 | TRBV29-1 | - | CSVEYSYEQYF | TGCAGCGTTGAATACAGCTACGAGCAGTACTTC
- | TRBJ2-7 | TRBV5-1 | - | CASSQSPDSTYEQYF | TGCGCCAGCAGCCAGTCCCCTGACAGTACCTACGAGCAGTACTTC
- | TRBJ2-1 | TRBV5-6 | - | CASSPWTNNEQFF | TGTGCCAGCAGCCCCTGGACTAACAATGAGCAGTTCTTC
- | TRBJ2-7 | TRBV11-1 | TRBD1 | CASSLQGTGPFYEQYF | TGTGCCAGCAGCTTACAAGGGACAGGACCGTTCTACGAGCAGTACTTC
few | TRBJ2-7 | TRBV11-2 | TRBD1 | CASSLDVGTGHYEQYF | TGTGCCAGCAGCTTAGATGTCGGGACAGGACACTACGAGCAGTACTTC
- | TRBJ2-1 | TRBV19 | TRBD1 | CASSTLLSGGFNEQFF | TGTGCCAGCAGTACACTGTTGTCAGGGGGCTTCAATGAGCAGTTCTTC
few | TRBJ2-2 | TRBV6-5 | - | CASRLTGELFF | TGTGCCAGCAGGCTAACCGGGGAGCTGTTTTTT
few | TRBJ1-2 | TRBV13 | - | CASSLDAMFGYTF | TGTGCCAGCAGCTTAGACGCTATGTTTGGCTACACCTTC
- | TRBJ2-1 | TRBV28 | - | CASSLAASGEQFF | TGTGCCAGCAGTTTAGCAGCGTCGGGTGAGCAGTTCTTC
few | TRBJ2-3 | TRBV18 | - | CASSPMAGVDTQYF | TGTGCCAGCTCACCAATGGCAGGCGTGGATACGCAGTATTTT
few | TRBJ2-3 | TRBV28 | TRBD2 | CTSGSSTDTQYF | TGTACGAGCGGGAGCAGCACAGATACGCAGTATTTT
- | TRBJ2-1 | TRBV7-3 | TRBD2 | CASSGTSGSYNEQFF | TGTGCCAGCAGCGGGACTAGCGGGAGCTACAATGAGCAGTTCTTC
few | TRBJ2-4 | TRBV7-2 | - | CASSPRQRSKNIQYF | TGTGCCAGCAGCCCCCGCCAGCGCTCCAAAAACATTCAGTACTTC
few | TRBJ2-7 | TRBV4-3 | TRBD1 | CASSQERGGASSYEQYF | TGCGCCAGCAGCCAAGAGCGAGGGGGCGCTAGCTCCTACGAGCAGTACTTC
few | TRBJ2-1 | TRBV28 | TRBD2 | CASTALGLAGVDWNEQFF | TGTGCCAGCACAGCATTGGGACTAGCGGGAGTAGATTGGAATGAGCAGTTCTTC
few | TRBJ2-1 | TRBV2 | - | CASKEDLNNEQFF | TGTGCCAGCAAGGAAGACTTAAACAATGAGCAGTTCTTC
- | TRBJ2-3 | TRBV19 | - | CASSIQRESTDTQYF | TGTGCCAGTAGTATCCAGCGTGAGAGCACAGATACGCAGTATTTT
few | TRBJ2-7 | TRBV6-1 | - | CASTHWGVGTDEQYF | TGTGCCAGCACCCACTGGGGGGTTGGAACGGACGAGCAGTACTTC
- | TRBJ2-7 | TRBV9 | TRBD2 | CASSSASGVYEQYF | TGTGCCAGCAGTTCGGCTAGCGGAGTCTACGAGCAGTACTTC
few | TRBJ1-2 | TRBV7-9 | TRBD1 | CVSSSGQDYGYTF | TGTGTCAGCAGCTCGGGACAGGACTATGGCTACACCTTC
few | TRBJ2-1 | TRBV9 | TRBD2 | CASSVTSGRADEQFF | TGTGCCAGCAGCGTAACTAGCGGGAGGGCCGATGAGCAGTTCTTC
- | TRBJ2-1 | TRBV4-3 | TRBD2 | CASSHLPETSGASYNEQFF | TGCGCCAGCAGCCATCTCCCGGAGACTAGCGGGGCTTCCTACAATGAGCAGTTCTTC
few | TRBJ1-3 | TRBV30 | - | CAWSDTGQSSGNTIYF | TGTGCCTGGAGCGACACAGGCCAGAGCTCTGGAAACACCATATATTTT
few | TRBJ2-2 | TRBV25-1 | TRBD1 | CASKGTANTGELFF | TGTGCCAGCAAGGGGACAGCGAACACCGGGGAGCTGTTTTTT
few | TRBJ1-6 | TRBV5-1 | TRBD1 | CASSSTGTGINSPLHF | TGCGCCAGCAGCTCGACCGGGACAGGAATCAATTCACCCCTCCACTTT
- | TRBJ2-3 | TRBV7-2 | - | CASSSTGQNLADTQYF | TGTGCCAGCAGCTCGACCGGACAGAATCTGGCGGATACGCAGTATTTT
few | TRBJ1-6 | TRBV5-1 | - | CASSLERSFNSPLHF | TGCGCCAGCAGCTTGGAGCGATCCTTTAATTCACCCCTCCACTTT
- | TRBJ1-2 | TRBV18 | TRBD1 | CASLDRGLASFGYTF | TGTGCCAGTTTGGACAGGGGGCTCGCGAGTTTTGGCTACACCTTC
- | TRBJ2-1 | TRBV28 | TRBD2 | CASRGTSGYNEQFF | TGTGCCAGCAGGGGGACTAGCGGTTACAATGAGCAGTTCTTC
- | TRBJ2-3 | TRBV25-1 | TRBD1 | CASSLTGDLKDTQYF | TGTGCCAGCAGCTTGACAGGGGACCTGAAAGATACGCAGTATTTT
- | TRBJ2-1 | TRBV5-1 | - | CASSLGPGSYNEQFF | TGCGCCAGCAGCTTGGGACCGGGCTCCTACAATGAGCAGTTCTTC
- | TRBJ2-4 | TRBV7-9 | TRBD2 | CASSPMGGTKNIQYF | TGTGCCAGCAGCCCAATGGGGGGGACCAAAAACATTCAGTACTTC
- | TRBJ2-1 | TRBV12-5 | - | CASVGVLPDEQFF | TGTGCTAGTGTAGGGGTCTTACCGGATGAGCAGTTCTTC
few | TRBJ2-1 | TRBV28 | TRBD2 | CASNPGGRESNEQFF | TGTGCCAGCAATCCTGGCGGGAGGGAAAGCAATGAGCAGTTCTTC
- | TRBJ1-6 | TRBV7-9 | TRBD1 | CASSLAATGGAYNSPLHF | TGTGCCAGCAGCTTAGCCGCTACAGGGGGCGCGTATAATTCACCCCTCCACTTT
few | TRBJ2-2 | TRBV6-5 | - | CASSYGLASSGELFF | TGTGCCAGCAGTTACGGGTTAGCTTCATCCGGGGAGCTGTTTTTT
- | TRBJ1-5 | TRBV5-5 | - | CASKDPSGEQPQHF | TGTGCCAGCAAGGACCCCTCAGGGGAACAGCCCCAGCATTTT
- | TRBJ2-2 | TRBV4-3 | - | CASSQGAAGNGELFF | TGCGCCAGCAGCCAAGGGGCGGCAGGGAACGGGGAGCTGTTTTTT
- | TRBJ1-5 | TRBV6-5 | - | CASSYSRREGQPQHF | TGTGCCAGCAGTTACTCACGGAGGGAGGGTCAGCCCCAGCATTTT
- | TRBJ2-7 | TRBV7-9 | - | CASSQEPRFHEQYF | TGTGCCAGCAGCCAAGAGCCCCGATTTCACGAGCAGTACTTC
few | TRBJ2-1 | TRBV9 | - | CASSVGLGGFNEQFF | TGTGCCAGCAGCGTGGGTCTAGGGGGATTCAATGAGCAGTTCTTC
- | TRBJ2-4 | TRBV29-1 | TRBD2 | CSVSPTSGGAENIQYF | TGCAGCGTGAGCCCCACTAGCGGGGGGGCCGAAAACATTCAGTACTTC
- | TRBJ2-3 | TRBV28 | - | CASSFKQAQYF | TGTGCCAGCAGTTTTAAACAGGCGCAGTATTTT
few | TRBJ2-7 | TRBV7-3 | TRBD1 | CASSLKDRLEQYF | TGTGCCAGCAGCTTGAAGGACAGGCTTGAGCAGTACTTC
- | TRBJ2-1 | TRBV28 | TRBD1 | CASTPPQGQKPNEQFF | TGTGCCAGCACCCCCCCCCAGGGACAGAAACCTAATGAGCAGTTCTTC
- | TRBJ2-1 | TRBV30 | TRBD2 | CAWRTSGTNEQFF | TGTGCCTGGAGGACTAGCGGGACGAATGAGCAGTTCTTC
few | TRBJ2-7 | TRBV28 | TRBD1 | CASSGTGSQEYF | TGTGCCAGCAGCGGGACAGGGAGCCAAGAGTACTTC
few | TRBJ2-3 | TRBV19 | TRBD2 | CASSTGGETDTQYF | TGTGCCAGTAGTACGGGAGGGGAAACAGATACGCAGTATTTT
- | TRBJ2-5 | TRBV30 | - | CAWNKRQIQETQYF | TGTGCCTGGAACAAACGACAAATCCAAGAGACCCAGTACTTC
- | TRBJ1-2 | TRBV18 | - | CASSPLGLPGTRIGGYTF | TGTGCCAGCTCACCATTGGGCCTGCCCGGGACACGAATAGGGGGCTACACCTTC
- | TRBJ2-1 | TRBV4-2 | - | CASSPFGSGADNNEQFF | TGTGCCAGCAGCCCGTTCGGAAGCGGAGCAGATAACAATGAGCAGTTCTTC
few | TRBJ2-5 | TRBV7-2 | TRBD1 | CASSPPSTGGETQYF | TGTGCCAGCAGCCCGCCGTCGACAGGGGGAGAGACCCAGTACTTC